The rows below give T cell receptor beta chains drawn from one sample of a study of T cells after yellow fever vaccination. Using its own MiXCR run on the 5' RACE reads, TCRdb lists one record per CDR3 protein. This table holds about 4,500 distinct CDR3 sequences, roughly 8% found once. Sequenced here: PBMCs, either bulk or a sorted T-cell subset (CD4+, CD8+, memory, or dextramer-sorted; not recorded which), sampled about 49 days after the first yellow fever vaccination. The origin of the receptors is a man aged 18 to 29 who received the YFV17D yellow fever vaccine. CDR3s include the opening cysteine and the closing phenylalanine or tryptophan. The order of the fields is V gene, J gene, D gene, clone size, CDR3 DNA, CDR3 protein. A D gene is named only where the DNA matches it firmly. Rows may omit the clone size; those that give it use once, few, many or a size class.

>TRBV6-1|TRBJ2-7|TRBD1|many
TGTGCCAGCAGTGCGGGACAGGCCGCCTACGAGCAGTACTTC
CASSAGQAAYEQYF
>TRBV10-3|TRBJ2-3|NA|many
TGTGCCACTACGACTGAGCTGGGCACAGATACGCAGTATTTT
CATTTELGTDTQYF
>TRBV6-5|TRBJ2-2|TRBD2|NA
TGTGCCAGCAGTTACTCGAGACTAGCGGGGGCCCAAAGGTCCGGGGAGCTGTTTTTT
CASSYSRLAGAQRSGELFF
>TRBV11-3|TRBJ1-6|TRBD1|NA
TGTGCCAGCAGCCTCGGGACAGGCGGATCACCCCTCCACTTT
CASSLGTGGSPLHF
>TRBV6-1|TRBJ2-2|NA|many
TGTGCCAGCAGTCCCCGTGCAGGCTGGAACACCGGGGAGCTGTTTTTT
CASSPRAGWNTGELFF
>TRBV6-1|TRBJ2-6|NA|many
TGTGCCAGCAGTGCGGGCCCTTCTGCCAACGTCCTGACTTTC
CASSAGPSANVLTF
>TRBV6-2/TRBV6-3|TRBJ1-1|NA|many
TGTGCCAGCAGTTCAACAGGAGCGAACACTGAAGCTTTCTTT
CASSSTGANTEAFF
>TRBV29-1|TRBJ2-1|NA|many
TGCAGCGTTGGGGGGTGGGTAGGGCAGTTCTTC
CSVGGWVGQFF
>TRBV12-3/TRBV12-4|TRBJ1-2|NA|many
TGTGCCAGCAGTTTGAACCTCTACAGACCAGCTAACTATGGCTACACCTTC
CASSLNLYRPANYGYTF
>TRBV4-3|TRBJ1-2|NA|many
TGCGCCAGCAGCCAAGGATATAACTATGGCTACACCTTC
CASSQGYNYGYTF
>TRBV6-2/TRBV6-3|TRBJ1-5|NA|NA
TGTGCCAGCAGATCACTACAGGTCAAACAGCCCCATCATTTT
CASRSLQVKQPHHF
>TRBV3-1|TRBJ2-7|TRBD1|many
TGTGCCAGCAGCCATCGGACAGGGGGCGAGCAGTACTTC
CASSHRTGGEQYF
>TRBV9|TRBJ2-5|NA|many
TGTGCCAGCAGCGGCCAAAGCGAGGAGACCCAGTACTTC
CASSGQSEETQYF
>TRBV7-2|TRBJ2-2|NA|many
TGTGCCAGCAGCTTAGGCAGGGGACGTTCCGGGGAGCTGTTTTTT
CASSLGRGRSGELFF
>TRBV7-3|TRBJ2-5|NA|many
TGTGCCAGCAGCTTAGATCCGATCCAAGAGACCCAGTACTTC
CASSLDPIQETQYF
>TRBV19|TRBJ2-3|TRBD1|NA
TGTGCCAGTAGTATGTTCCCCATAAGACAGGGGAGCACAGATACGCAGTATTTT
CASSMFPIRQGSTDTQYF
>TRBV6-2/TRBV6-3|TRBJ2-3|TRBD1|many
TGTGCCAGCCAGGGGGCCGCAGATACGCAGTATTTT
CASQGAADTQYF
>TRBV7-9|TRBJ1-4|NA|many
TGTGCCAGCACCTACCAAAACCTGGCAGGGAGAAATGAAAAACTGTTTTTT
CASTYQNLAGRNEKLFF
>TRBV6-5|TRBJ2-5|NA|many
TGTGCCAGCAGTTACAAGGAGGCTAACAGCGGGCAAGAGACCCAGTACTTC
CASSYKEANSGQETQYF
>TRBV7-3|TRBJ2-2|NA|many
TGTGCCAGCAGCCGAGGCCCCGCGGGGAACACCGGGGAGCTGTTTTTT
CASSRGPAGNTGELFF
>TRBV6-2/TRBV6-3|TRBJ2-2|TRBD2|many
TGTGCCAGCAGTAGCGGGGACACCGGGGAGCTGTTTTTT
CASSSGDTGELFF
>TRBV4-1|TRBJ2-1|NA|many
TGCGCCAGCAGCCAAGATCAGCCCACCAAGCAGTTCTTC
CASSQDQPTKQFF
>TRBV6-2/TRBV6-3|TRBJ2-7|TRBD1|many
TGTGCCAGCAGTCAAGGGACAGTGTCCTACGAGCAGTACTTC
CASSQGTVSYEQYF
>TRBV4-3|TRBJ2-5|NA|many
TGCGCCAGCAGCCAAGATCAGGCGGTTCGGGTGACCCAGTACTTC
CASSQDQAVRVTQYF
>TRBV5-4|TRBJ1-2|TRBD1|medium-sized
TGTGCCAGCAGCTTGGGACAGGGGAGCTATGGCTACACCTTC
CASSLGQGSYGYTF
>TRBV6-2/TRBV6-3|TRBJ2-7|TRBD2|many
TGTGCCAGCAGTTCTTTAGCGGGGGTCTACGAGCAGTACTTC
CASSSLAGVYEQYF
>TRBV30|TRBJ2-5|TRBD1|many
TGTGCCTGGGGGACAGGGGGCAGGGAGACCCAGTACTTC
CAWGTGGRETQYF
>TRBV10-3|TRBJ2-1|NA|NA
TGTGCCATCAGCCCCGGGCGCCGCTACAATGAGCAGTTCTTC
CAISPGRRYNEQFF